This T cell receptor beta chain comes out of a study of PD-1 blockade in mismatch repair-deficient tumors. Assay: immunoSEQ multiplex PCR; the TCRdb copy retains only in-frame clones and omits some. The sample includes some 120,000 clones, 88% seen only once; the top ten take about 10%. Germline values: CDR1 SQVTM, CDR2 ANQGSEA. The CDR3 spans 11 residues. V lost 7 bases and J 6 bases, leaving 13 bases between the germline ends. The material sequenced was peripheral blood, taken just over 70 weeks after starting pembrolizumab. This rearrangement joins TRBV29-1 to TRBJ2-7; D unclear. This clonotype was obtained from an adult with mismatch repair-deficient cancer. The CDR3 DNA follows: TGCAGCGCAGCCACTACCGGCGAGCAGTACTTC. Encoded protein: CSAATTGEQYF.